This T cell receptor beta chain emerged from a study of blood T cell repertoires in COVID-19. Whole-study context: The samples span acute and convalescent COVID-19 from the United States, Italy and Spain. From T cells, B-cell-depleted T cells, or PBMCs came the material, which was cDNA or gDNA.

Original processing notes: From reference gene primer amplification, estimates of nucleated cell counts were derived. Assay: immunoSEQ multiplex PCR; the TCRdb copy retains only in-frame clones and omits some. V and J calls and clone size are given by that table; D and trimming were obtained from the DNA. The table has hundreds of thousands of clones, 80% to 90% seen once. The CDR3 length is 15 residues. The germline V gene has CDR1 LNHNV and CDR2 YYDKDF (reference sequence). V was cut by 0 bases and J by 6 bases, with 12 bases left in between. The sequenced material came from peripheral blood. This clonotype was obtained from a woman in her thirties with active or convalescent COVID-19. The J gene is TRBJ1-5, the V gene TRBV15; D is possibly TRBD1 (5 bases). The CDR3 is CATSRDRAGFQPQHF. The CDR3 DNA reads as TGTGCCACCAGCAGAGATAGGGCAGGGTTTCAGCCCCAGCATTTT.